Listed below are T cell receptor beta chains from one sample, sequenced in a study of shared clonotypes between healthy human individuals. Clones were read by immunoSEQ multiplex PCR, and TCRdb kept only the in-frame ones, dropping some. The sample consists of around 2,000,000 clones, about 95% of them appearing once. What was sequenced was naive CD8+ T cells sorted from blood. These TCRs come from a man aged 18 to 29 in good health. Each CDR3 is given with its conserved first and last residue. A D gene is named only where the DNA matches it firmly. Clone size is not always given. Where it is, it says once, few, many or a class for expanded clones.

V	size	length	J	D	DNA	CDR3
TRBV5-4	.	11	TRBJ2-2	.	TGTGCCAGCAGCTTAGGCCGGGAGCTGTTTTTT	CASSLGRELFF
TRBV11-2	.	13	TRBJ2-7	.	TGTGCCAGCAGCTTAGGGGACGGCTACGAGCAGTACTTC	CASSLGDGYEQYF
TRBV2	once	15	TRBJ2-1	.	TGTGCCAGCAGAGGGGACGGTAGCTCCTACAATGAGCAGTTCTTC	CASRGDGSSYNEQFF
TRBV10-3	.	13	TRBJ2-7	TRBD2	TGTGCCATCTCCAGCGGGGGGGCCTACGAGCAGTACTTC	CAISSGGAYEQYF
TRBV19	.	13	TRBJ1-1	.	TGTGCCAGTACCCCCGTAGGGGGGACTGAAGCTTTCTTT	CASTPVGGTEAFF
TRBV7-9	few	15	TRBJ1-2	TRBD1	TGTGCCAGCAGCTCCGGGACAGGCTATAACTATGGCTACACCTTC	CASSSGTGYNYGYTF
TRBV10-3	.	14	TRBJ1-3	TRBD1	TGTGCCATCAGCGAGGACAGGGGTGGAAACACCATATATTTT	CAISEDRGGNTIYF
TRBV28	.	13	TRBJ1-2	TRBD1	TGTGCCAGCAGCGCGACAGGGAGAGTTGGCTACACCTTC	CASSATGRVGYTF
TRBV28	.	12	TRBJ2-5	.	TGTGCCAGCATGGGGGCGGATGGGACCCAGTACTTC	CASMGADGTQYF
TRBV29-1	.	13	TRBJ1-1	TRBD1	TGCAGCGTTGAAATTGGACAGGGGCCTGAAGCTTTCTTT	CSVEIGQGPEAFF
TRBV5-6	once	12	TRBJ1-1	.	TGTGCCAGCAGCCACGGCGACACTGAAGCTTTCTTT	CASSHGDTEAFF
TRBV4-3	.	14	TRBJ2-3	.	TGCGCCAGCAGCCAAGGCGTCAGCACAGATACGCAGTATTTT	CASSQGVSTDTQYF
TRBV5-6	once	13	TRBJ2-5	.	TGTGCCAGCAGCTTGGAATTGTACGAGACCCAGTACTTC	CASSLELYETQYF
TRBV9	.	15	TRBJ1-2	.	TGTGCCAGCAGCTCCAGACCGGAGGGTAACTATGGCTACACCTTC	CASSSRPEGNYGYTF
TRBV11-3	.	9	TRBJ2-1	.	TGTGCCAGCAAACTAGAGCAGTTCTTC	CASKLEQFF
TRBV14	.	15	TRBJ2-5	TRBD1	TGTGCCAGCAGCCACTACAGGGGTGAAAAGGAGACCCAGTACTTC	CASSHYRGEKETQYF
TRBV6-5	.	14	TRBJ1-1	.	TGTGCCAGCAGTTACGATCGAATGGGCACTGAAGCTTTCTTT	CASSYDRMGTEAFF
TRBV5-4	.	15	TRBJ2-2	.	TGTGCCAGCAGCTTGGTTGGGGGATCCACCGGGGAGCTGTTTTTT	CASSLVGGSTGELFF
TRBV11-2	.	15	TRBJ1-3	.	TGTGCCAGCAGCCCCACCCACTTAAGTGGAAACACCATATATTTT	CASSPTHLSGNTIYF